This T cell receptor beta chain stems from a study of cytomegalovirus exposure and HLA in healthy donors. Trimming took 5 bases from V and 2 from J, leaving 12 bases between them. Germline-derived CDR1 and CDR2 are LNHDA and SQIVND (reference sequence). The CDR3 is made up of 14 amino acids. As for this clone: Its specificity is not known.

PCR amplification relied on 60 Vbeta primers (plus 13 Jbeta primers). Study processing details: In a later analysis, the count reached 80 million or so unique TCR beta chains, with about 10 million shared. Only in-frame clones appear in the TCRdb table, and some are missing; sequencing was by immunoSEQ multiplex PCR. Clone size and V and J calls were adopted from that table, with D and trimming inferred from the DNA. The sample holds about 200,000 clones, around 83% seen once. Study-level results: Analysis performed later found around 15,000 TCR beta sequences associated with HLA alleles at 0.05 false discovery rate.

The V gene is TRBV19, the J gene TRBJ2-5, with D perhaps TRBD1 (5 bases). Sequencing used PBMCs. The TCR sequence derives from a woman aged 40 to 50 in good health and CMV-seronegative. The CDR3 loop is CASSVIDRQETQYF. For the CDR3, the DNA is TGTGCCAGTAGTGTAATTGACAGACAAGAGACCCAGTACTTC.